This paragraph reports one TCR beta chain. Looked up from germline, CDR1 is SQVTM and CDR2 is ANQGSEA. CDR3 length: 15 residues. V shed 6 bases and J 0 bases; nucleotides not matched to a gene: 7. The data belong to a study of blood T cell repertoires in COVID-19. Whole-study context: Sample material is recorded as cDNA or gDNA derived from T cells, B-cell-depleted T cells, or PBMCs.

Clones were sequenced by immunoSEQ multiplex PCR, and TCRdb holds only the in-frame ones, with some missing. This sample has roughly 250,000 clones, with roughly 80% found just once. The genes are TRBV29-1 and TRBJ2-2; 7 bases are a match to TRBD1. This sequence was found in a woman aged 80 or older with acute or convalescent COVID-19. The sequenced material came from peripheral blood. CDR3 residues: CSVGNRGTNTGELFF. For the CDR3, the DNA is TGCAGCGTGGGGAACAGGGGAACGAACACCGGGGAGCTGTTTTTT.